The 30 T cell receptor beta chains given below trace back to one sample, sequenced in a study of blood T cell repertoires in COVID-19. The method was immunoSEQ multiplex PCR; TCRdb's version includes in-frame clones alone and lacks a portion of them. The table records fewer than 150,000 clones, approximately 85% of them present only once. The sample comprised peripheral blood. The source is a man over 45 with acute or convalescent COVID-19.

This clone was counted between two and nine times. The chain links TRBV14 to TRBJ1-1; D is undetermined. The CDR3 spans 13 residues. V was trimmed by 4 bases and J by 3 bases, leaving 9 bases between them. Germline CDR1 reads SGHDN; CDR2 reads FVKESK. Here the CDR3 reads CASSPVSYTEAFF. The CDR3, as DNA: TGTGCCAGCAGCCCGGTGTCATACACTGAAGCTTTCTTT.

The rearrangement uses TRBV5-1 and TRBJ2-3; D is possibly TRBD2 (5 bases). Germline CDR1 is SGHRS and CDR2 is YFSETQ. V gave up 7 bases and J gave up 0 bases, with 15 bases separating them. The CDR3 has 15 amino acids. CDR3 in DNA: TGCGCCAGCGGGGAGAACCCCTGGAGCACAGATACGCAGTATTTT. Encoded protein: CASGENPWSTDTQYF.

The V and J genes are TRBV30 and TRBJ1-1; 8 positions match TRBD1. Germline V CDR1 and CDR2: GTSNPN, SVGIG (reference sequence). The CDR3 loop spans 13 amino acids. V dropped 2 bases and J dropped 12; count of bases not matched to a gene: 11. In nucleotides, the CDR3 is TGTGCCTGGAGTCCCAAGCGAGGGACAGGCCCTTTCTTT. This encodes CAWSPKRGTGPFF.

The rearrangement uses TRBV11-3 and TRBJ1-4; the D gene is possibly TRBD1 (5 bases). V gave up 3 bases and J gave up 3 bases, with 8 bases separating them. This CDR3 has 14 amino acids. The germline V gene has CDR1 SGHNT and CDR2 YENEEA. The CDR3 bases are TGTGCCAGCAGCTTCGACAGAGCTAATGAAAAACTGTTTTTT. This gives the protein CASSFDRANEKLFF. Drawing the rest from reference TRBV11-3 and TRBJ1-4, the complete variable domain is EAGVVQSPRYKIIEKKQPVAFWCNPISGHNTLYWYLQNLGQGPELLIRYENEEAVDDSQLPKDRFSAERLKGVDSTLKIQPAELGDSAVYLCASSFDRANEKLFFGSGTQLSVL.

This chain joins TRBV5-1 and TRBJ2-7, with D possibly TRBD2 on 5 matching bases. This CDR3 is built from 19 residues. V lost 0 bases and J 0 bases, leaving 22 bases between the germline ends. The germline V gene encodes CDR1 SGHRS and CDR2 YFSETQ. Here the CDR3 reads CASSLDSPEGASFSYEQYF. The DNA for the CDR3 is TGCGCCAGCAGCTTGGACTCTCCAGAGGGAGCCTCCTTCTCCTACGAGCAGTACTTC. The full variable domain, rest sourced from reference TRBV5-1 and TRBJ2-7, is KAGVTQTPRYLIKTRGQQVTLSCSPISGHRSVSWYQQTPGQGLQFLFEYFSETQRNKGNFPGRFSGRQFSNSRSEMNVSTLELGDSALYLCASSLDSPEGASFSYEQYFGPGTRLTVT.

The rearrangement uses TRBV11-3 and TRBJ1-2; TRBD1 aligns across 12 bases. CDR1 and CDR2 from the germline V gene are SGHNT and YENEEA. V dropped 4 bases and J dropped 8; count of bases not matched to a gene: 8. CDR3 length: 15 amino acids. CDR3 DNA sequence: TGTGCCAGCAGCTCAACGGGACAGGGGGCTGAAGGCTACACCTTC. Translated, it gives CASSSTGQGAEGYTF.

The CDR3 nucleotides are TGTGCCAGCAGTTCAACAGGGGGCGCGGGATCACCCCTCCACTTT. Protein: CASSSTGGAGSPLHF. The chain joins TRBV6-5 to TRBJ1-6; 9 bases agree with TRBD1. Trimming cost V 4 bases and J 10 bases; bases outside gene matches: 8. The CDR3 covers 15 residues. Germline CDR1 and CDR2: MNHEY and SVGAGI.

This clone appeared once. The chain is built from TRBV30 and TRBJ1-5; D may be TRBD1 (5 bases). The germline gives CDR1 GTSNPN, CDR2 SVGIG (reference sequence). Trimming removed 0 bases from V and 1 base from J, with 10 bases in between. This CDR3 has 15 amino acids. The CDR3 nucleotides read TGTGCCTGGAGTGTAAGGCGGGGGAGCAATCAGCCCCAGCATTTT. Its translation is CAWSVRRGSNQPQHF. The full variable domain, in which reference TRBV30 and TRBJ1-5 provide the parts outside the CDR3, is SQTIHQWPATLVQPVGSPLSLECTVEGTSNPNLYWYRQAAGRGLQLLFYSVGIGQISSEVPQNLSASRPQDRQFILSSKKLLLSDSGFYLCAWSVRRGSNQPQHFGDGTRLSIL.

The chain links TRBV4-1 to TRBJ1-1, with D uncertain. The CDR3 contains 15 residues. Trimming left V 3 bases short and J 1 base short, with 12 bases between. CDR1 is MGHRA, CDR2 YSYEKL, per germline. Here the CDR3 DNA reads TGCGCCAGCAGCCACCAACAGACGGAGAACACTGAAGCTTTCTTT. It codes for CASSHQQTENTEAFF.

This clone has a handful of counts. This chain's CDR3 is CASGPGIEQFF. CDR3 DNA: TGTGCTAGTGGCCCGGGGATTGAGCAGTTCTTC. The chain recombines TRBV12-5 with TRBJ2-1, with D maybe TRBD2 (5 bases). Germline loops: CDR1 LGHNT, CDR2 FRNRAP. The CDR3 is made up of 11 amino acids. Deletions cut 6 bases from V and 9 bases from J, with 9 bases between.

CDR3 nucleotides: TGTGCCAGCTCCCCAGACCCACAGGGGCAGCCCCAGCATTTT. It is translated as CASSPDPQGQPQHF. The chain combines TRBV18 with TRBJ1-5, with 7 bases fitting TRBD1. This CDR3 comprises 14 residues. The ends lost 6 bases at V and 7 bases at J; junction bases unmatched: 9. CDR1 is KGHSH and CDR2 is LQKENI in the germline V gene.

Points on this clone: The junction shows a germline mismatch at one end, possibly a read error. The chain carries TRBV11-2 and TRBJ1-6, with 7 bases aligning to TRBD1. The CDR3 loop spans 17 amino acids. The germline gives CDR1 SGHAT, CDR2 FQNNGV. As DNA, the CDR3 is TGTGCCAGCAGCTTAGCCCCGGGACAGAACTATAATTCATCCCTCCACTTT. Encoded protein: CASSLAPGQNYNSSLHF.

The gene calls are TRBV7-2 and TRBJ1-5, with 8 bases fitting TRBD1. This CDR3 region has 15 residues. The germline V gene encodes CDR1 SGHTA and CDR2 FQGNSA. V was clipped by 3 bases and J by 7 bases; unmatched bases: 8. The CDR3 protein is CASSFWAGGFQPQHF. The CDR3 DNA sequence: TGTGCCAGCAGCTTTTGGGCAGGGGGCTTCCAGCCCCAGCATTTT.

The chain links TRBV4-1 to TRBJ2-2; 7 nucleotides agree with TRBD1. V was clipped by 2 bases and J by 2 bases; unmatched bases: 2. This CDR3 spans 15 amino acids. Germline CDR1 and CDR2: MGHRA and YSYEKL. This chain's CDR3 is CASSQQGVNTGELFF. CDR3 in DNA: TGCGCCAGCAGCCAACAGGGGGTAAACACCGGGGAGCTGTTTTTT.

V and J are TRBV7-9 and TRBJ2-5; 8 bases match TRBD2. With 7 bases clipped from V and 2 bases from J, the junction kept 6 bases outside the gene matches. Per germline, CDR1 SEHNR and CDR2 FQNEAQ (reference sequence). The CDR3 has 14 amino acids. CDR3 amino acids: CASTGTRGQETQYF. DNA of the CDR3: TGTGCCAGCACCGGGACTAGGGGGCAAGAGACCCAGTACTTC.

This sequence joins TRBV10-3 and TRBJ1-1, with D perhaps matching TRBD1 (6 bases). V lost 6 bases and J lost 4, with 12 bases in between. Germline V lookup: CDR1 ENHRY, CDR2 SYGVKD. The CDR3 is 13 residues long. CDR3 coding DNA: TGTGCCATCAGCCAGGGGCCAGGCACTGAAGCTTTCTTT. This gives the protein CAISQGPGTEAFF.

The count of this clone is one. The chain employs TRBV19 and TRBJ2-1; D remains unclear. This CDR3 contains 12 residues. The germline V gene encodes CDR1 LNHDA and CDR2 SQIVND (reference sequence). Trimming pared 5 bases from V and 7 bases from J, leaving 9 bases between. CDR3 bases: TGTGCCAGTAGTCCCGCTATAAATGAGCAGTTCTTC. As protein: CASSPAINEQFF.

This clone occurred a few times. The chain couples TRBV11-2 to TRBJ1-1, with D hard to call. Trimming pared 6 bases from V and 1 base from J, leaving 15 bases between. CDR3 length equals 15 residues. CDR1 and CDR2 (germline): SGHAT, FQNNGV. CDR3 DNA sequence: TGTGCCAGCAGTCCCCAGCGGGCAGGGAACACTGAAGCTTTCTTT. Protein: CASSPQRAGNTEAFF.

CDR3 sequence reads: CASSVAGQGLEQYF. For the CDR3, the DNA is TGTGCCAGCAGCGTAGCGGGACAGGGTCTCGAGCAGTACTTC. The V gene is TRBV5-8, the J gene TRBJ2-7; possible D gene TRBD1, 9 bases. The CDR3 contains 14 residues. V was clipped by 4 bases and J by 6 bases, with 17 bases between them. Germline V gene lookup returns CDR1 SGHTS and CDR2 YDEGEE.

The chain couples TRBV7-9 to TRBJ2-3, with D perhaps matching TRBD2 (6 bases). Germline assignment: CDR1 SEHNR and CDR2 FQNEAQ (reference sequence). CDR3 size: 16 residues. The V end was cut by 1 base, the J end by 5 bases, with 16 bases between. CDR3: CASSLVGGERIDTQYF. The CDR3 nucleotides are TGTGCCAGCAGCTTAGTCGGGGGAGAAAGGATAGATACGCAGTATTTT.

This clone showed up just a few times. The rearrangement joins TRBV7-3 to TRBJ1-1, with 7 nucleotides matching TRBD1. The germline CDR1 and CDR2 sequences are SGHTA and FQGTGA. The CDR3 loop spans 14 amino acids. V lost 5 bases and J lost 10; bases outside the gene matches: 13. The CDR3 loop reads CASSGGHRGGGAFF. Here the CDR3 DNA reads TGTGCCAGCAGCGGGGGGCACAGGGGCGGAGGAGCTTTCTTT. Filled out from reference TRBV7-3 and TRBJ1-1, the complete variable domain reads GAGVSQTPSNKVTEKGKYVELRCDPISGHTALYWYRQSLGQGPEFLIYFQGTGAADDSGLPNDRFFAVRPEGSVSTLKIQRTERGDSAVYLCASSGGHRGGGAFFGQGTRLTVV.

The rearrangement uses TRBV9 and TRBJ1-5; possibly TRBD1 for D (5 bases). The CDR3 length is 15 residues. Per germline, CDR1 SGDLS and CDR2 YYNGEE. V was pared by 0 bases and J by 0 bases, with 7 bases between. The CDR3 coding sequence is TGTGCCAGCAGCGTAGAGGGGAATAGCAATCAGCCCCAGCATTTT. It is translated as CASSVEGNSNQPQHF. Filled out from reference TRBV9 and TRBJ1-5, the complete variable domain reads DSGVTQTPKHLITATGQRVTLRCSPRSGDLSVYWYQQSLDQGLQFLIQYYNGEERAKGNILERFSAQQFPDLHSELNLSSLELGDSALYFCASSVEGNSNQPQHFGDGTRLSIL.

The rearrangement uses TRBV7-3 and TRBJ2-1, with TRBD1 matching over 7 bases. V lost 2 bases to trimming and J lost 9 bases; unmatched junction nucleotides: 4. Germline values: CDR1 SGHTA, CDR2 FQGTGA. This CDR3 contains 13 residues. As DNA, the CDR3 is TGTGCCAGCAGCTTAGGGACAGAGGCTGAGCAGTTCTTC. It yields the protein CASSLGTEAEQFF.

This chain uses TRBV9 with TRBJ2-1; weak D call: TRBD1 (5 bases). V was trimmed by 3 bases and J by 4 bases, leaving 8 bases between them. From germline, CDR1 is SGDLS and CDR2 YYNGEE. CDR3 size: 13 residues. DNA for the CDR3: TGTGCCAGCAGCGATACAGGTTACAATGAGCAGTTCTTC. Translation: CASSDTGYNEQFF.

J is TRBJ1-2 and V is TRBV15; D is ambiguous. Trimming stripped 0 bases from V and 8 bases from J, with 10 bases between. Germline assignment: CDR1 LNHNV and CDR2 YYDKDF (reference sequence). The CDR3 is 13 residues long. The CDR3 DNA follows: TGTGCCACCAGCAGAGATTCCCAGCGCGGCTACACCTTC. Translated, it gives CATSRDSQRGYTF.

The V call is TRBV3-1 (or the pseudogene TRBV3-2), the J call TRBJ1-2, with D unclear. The CDR3 runs 12 residues. CDR1 is LGHDT and CDR2 is YNNKEL in the germline V gene (reference sequence). The CDR3 loop is CVLPGWHYGYTF. As DNA, the CDR3 is TGTGTCCTCCCCGGGTGGCACTATGGCTACACCTTC.

J is TRBJ2-2 and V is TRBV5-6; a weak D match, TRBD2 (6 bases). The germline gives CDR1 SGHDT, CDR2 YYEEEE. V lost 0 bases and J lost 5, with 11 bases in between. The CDR3 totals 15 residues. CDR3 sequence: CASSLVPGGTGELFF. In DNA form, the CDR3 reads TGTGCCAGCAGCTTGGTCCCTGGGGGGACCGGGGAGCTGTTTTTT.

The V and J genes are TRBV3-1 (or the pseudogene TRBV3-2) and TRBJ2-1, with 7 bases identical to TRBD2. J gave up 8 bases and V 4 bases, and 5 bases lay outside the gene matches. The CDR3 runs 13 residues. CDR1 is LGHDT, CDR2 YNNKEL, per germline (reference sequence). This chain's CDR3 is CASSRGGRDEQFF. DNA for the CDR3: TGTGCCAGCAGCCGGGGGGGGAGAGATGAGCAGTTCTTC.

The CDR3 DNA sequence: TGTGCCACCAGTGACAACAGGGGGCTGCCTGAAGCTTTCTTT. Protein product: CATSDNRGLPEAFF. The rearrangement uses TRBV24-1 and TRBJ1-1; 9 bases map to TRBD1. Germline lookup yields CDR1 KGHDR and CDR2 SFDVKD. V was clipped by 4 bases and J by 6 bases; unmatched bases: 5. The CDR3 sequence is 14 residues long.

This chain connects TRBV11-3 to TRBJ1-1, with 7 bases matching TRBD1. Germline CDR1 SGHNT, CDR2 YENEEA. CDR3 length equals 14 residues. J lost 6 bases, V lost 8 bases, and 12 bases had no gene match. CDR3 nucleotides: TGTGCCAGCCGACCGCGGACAGGTGGATCTGAAGCTTTCTTT. It translates to CASRPRTGGSEAFF.